This is a list of T cell receptor beta chains from one sample in a study of OX40 agonist ivuxolimab in advanced cancers. Assay: immunoSEQ multiplex PCR; the TCRdb copy retains only in-frame clones and omits some. The sample has approximately 45,000 clones; about nine tenths are singletons. The input for sequencing was CD4+ or CD8+ T cells sorted from blood, taken in a trial of the OX40 agonist ivuxolimab. The receptors shown here come from an adult with an advanced solid tumor such as melanoma, head and neck, liver or kidney cancer. The CDR3 runs from the conserved cysteine through the conserved F or W. D genes are given only for firm matches. Clone sizes are given selectively: once, few, many, or a class where the clone is expanded.

J gene | D gene | V gene | clone size | CDR3 DNA | CDR3 protein
TRBJ2-3 | . | TRBV11-2 | . | TGTGCCAGCAGCTTACGAGCGAGGTTTGCAGATACGCAGTATTTT | CASSLRARFADTQYF
TRBJ1-1 | TRBD1 | TRBV7-9 | . | TGTGCCAGCAGCTCGACAGGGGGCGCACGAGCTTTCTTT | CASSSTGGARAFF
TRBJ1-1 | . | TRBV5-5 | . | TGTGCCAGCAGCTTGGCCGGGAGTAGGGAAGCTTTCTTT | CASSLAGSREAFF
TRBJ2-1 | TRBD1 | TRBV4-3 | . | TGCGCCAGCAGCCAAGGGGACAGGGGTGCCCATGAGCAGTTCTTC | CASSQGDRGAHEQFF
TRBJ1-2 | TRBD1 | TRBV9 | . | TGTGCCAGCAGCGGACAGGGTGGGGGCTACACCTTC | CASSGQGGGYTF
TRBJ1-2 | TRBD1 | TRBV18 | once | TGTGCCAGCTCACACCTGACAGGGGCGGCGAACTATGGCTACACCTTC | CASSHLTGAANYGYTF
TRBJ2-1 | TRBD2 | TRBV6-6 | . | TGTGCCAGCACTGGGACTAGCGGGAGTTGGCGGCATGAGCAGTTCTTC | CASTGTSGSWRHEQFF
TRBJ1-3 | TRBD1 | TRBV7-2 | . | TGTGCCAGCAGCTCGGACAGGGCCTCTGGAAACACCATATATTTT | CASSSDRASGNTIYF
TRBJ1-2 | . | TRBV19 | . | TGTGCCAGTAGGAGACCCGGCTCGGGCTATGGCTACACCTTC | CASRRPGSGYGYTF
TRBJ2-2 | . | TRBV29-1 | . | TGCAGCGTTGGTCTAACCAACACCGGGGAGCTGTTTTTT | CSVGLTNTGELFF
TRBJ2-1 | . | TRBV12-5 | . | TGTGCTAGTGGCTCCGCGCTGAATGAGCAGTTCTTC | CASGSALNEQFF
TRBJ2-2 | . | TRBV11-1 | . | TGTGCCAGCAGCTTACCTCAGGTACCGAGCACCGGGGAGCTGTTTTTT | CASSLPQVPSTGELFF
TRBJ2-7 | . | TRBV7-6 | . | TGTGCCAGCAGCCGCCAGAGGGCCGCGGGCTACGAGCAGTACTTC | CASSRQRAAGYEQYF
TRBJ2-1 | . | TRBV5-4 | few | TGTGCCAGCAGCTTGCTAGGGGCAGGCGAGCAGTTCTTC | CASSLLGAGEQFF
TRBJ2-1 | . | TRBV11-3 | . | TGTGCCAGCAGCTTACAAGGTACGGTGGGTGAGCAGTTCTTC | CASSLQGTVGEQFF
TRBJ1-2 | TRBD1 | TRBV29-1 | . | TGCAGCGTCGCCGGGACAGGGTCTTTAGGCTACACCTTC | CSVAGTGSLGYTF
TRBJ2-1 | . | TRBV2 | . | TGTGCCACCACGAGGGGGGACTCCAGCTCCTACAATGAGCAGTTCTTC | CATTRGDSSSYNEQFF
TRBJ1-6 | TRBD1 | TRBV6-1 | . | TGTGCCAGCAGTGAAGCGGCAACAGGGGTCAATTCACCCCTCCACTTT | CASSEAATGVNSPLHF
TRBJ2-3 | . | TRBV4-1 | . | TGCGCCAGCAGCCAAGTTGAATTGGGTAGCGGTCCCACAGATACGCAGTATTTT | CASSQVELGSGPTDTQYF
TRBJ2-3 | . | TRBV7-2 | once | TGTGCCAGCAGCTTAAGTGAGGGGCAAGGTACGCAGTATTTT | CASSLSEGQGTQYF
TRBJ2-3 | TRBD1 | TRBV11-1 | . | TGTGCCAGCAGCATGACAGGGGCGGGTACGCAGTATTTT | CASSMTGAGTQYF
TRBJ2-5 | . | TRBV5-6 | . | TGTGCCAGCAGCTTGGCCTTGGGGTTGGAGACCCAGTACTTC | CASSLALGLETQYF
TRBJ2-3 | TRBD1 | TRBV7-2 | once | TGTGCCAGCAGCCACCCGACAGGGCCTAGCACAGATACGCAGTATTTT | CASSHPTGPSTDTQYF
TRBJ2-3 | TRBD2 | TRBV27 | . | TGTGCCAGCAGTTTACTAGCGGGAGTCACAGATACGCAGTATTTT | CASSLLAGVTDTQYF
TRBJ2-7 | . | TRBV18 | . | TGTGCCAGCTCCCCAGAGGGTCCCGGGGAGCAGTACTTC | CASSPEGPGEQYF
TRBJ1-2 | . | TRBV5-1 | . | TGCGCCAGCAGCTTGGAAGAAAGTGGTAACTATGGCTACACCTTC | CASSLEESGNYGYTF
TRBJ2-7 | . | TRBV6-5 | . | TGTGCCAGCAGTTACGGTCAGGAGGGAGGCTACGAGCAGTACTTC | CASSYGQEGGYEQYF
TRBJ2-3 | . | TRBV10-3 | . | TGTGCCATCAGTGCGCTAGCTGGGGCCCCAGATACGCAGTATTTT | CAISALAGAPDTQYF
TRBJ2-7 | . | TRBV28 | . | TGTGCCAGCAGTTTACCCCCCGAGCTAAGTCGGGTCAACTACGAGCAGTACTTC | CASSLPPELSRVNYEQYF
TRBJ1-2 | . | TRBV6-1 | . | TGTGCCAGCAGTGTCGGAGGCAACTCGGGGTATAGCTATGGCTACACCTTC | CASSVGGNSGYSYGYTF
TRBJ2-3 | . | TRBV21-1 | . | TGTGCCAGCAGCAAAGCGCAGGAGGGGCTGACAGATACGCAGTATTTT | CASSKAQEGLTDTQYF
TRBJ1-2 | . | TRBV19 | once | TGTGCCAGTAGTTTTGACACCTCCGCCGGTGGCTACACCTTC | CASSFDTSAGGYTF
TRBJ2-3 | . | TRBV19 | . | TGTGCCAGTAGTACCCGTCTGGGGACTAGCACAGATACGCAGTATTTT | CASSTRLGTSTDTQYF
TRBJ2-2 | TRBD1 | TRBV10-3 | . | TGTGCCATCGCCGGGACAGGTTATTTCAACACCGGGGAGCTGTTTTTT | CAIAGTGYFNTGELFF
TRBJ2-3 | . | TRBV11-2 | once | TGTGCCAGCAGCTTAGGCTATACGCAGTATTTT | CASSLGYTQYF
TRBJ1-5 | . | TRBV27 | few | TGTGCCAGCAGTTTATCAGGGTACCAGCCCCAGCATTTT | CASSLSGYQPQHF
TRBJ2-1 | . | TRBV18 | . | TGTGCCAGCTCACCAAGCTTTGATGAGCAGTTCTTC | CASSPSFDEQFF
TRBJ2-5 | . | TRBV2 | . | TGTGCCAGCAGTGGAGCAAGCCATAGGCAAGAGACCCAGTACTTC | CASSGASHRQETQYF
TRBJ2-1 | . | TRBV11-3 | . | TGTGCCAGCAGTCCGACAGGCTCCTACAATGAGCAGTTCTTC | CASSPTGSYNEQFF
TRBJ1-2 | . | TRBV27 | once | TGTGCCAGCAGTAGAGACAGGCGGAACTATGGCTACACCTTC | CASSRDRRNYGYTF
TRBJ2-3 | TRBD1 | TRBV29-1 | once | TGCAGCGTCGGGGACAGGGGGTTAGATACGCAGTATTTT | CSVGDRGLDTQYF
TRBJ2-3 | . | TRBV18 | . | TGTGCCAGCTCACCTAGGACAGCAGATACGCAGTATTTT | CASSPRTADTQYF
TRBJ1-4 | . | TRBV5-1 | . | TGCGCCAGCAGGGACAGTTCAACTAATGAAAAACTGTTTTTT | CASRDSSTNEKLFF
TRBJ2-7 | . | TRBV30 | . | TGTGCCTGGAGTGAGACAGCCTCCTACGAGCAGTACTTC | CAWSETASYEQYF
TRBJ1-5 | TRBD1 | TRBV28 | . | TGTGCCAGCAGTCCAGGACAGGGAGGAAATCAGCCCCAGCATTTT | CASSPGQGGNQPQHF
TRBJ2-2 | TRBD2 | TRBV13 | . | TGTGCCAGCAGACGACTAGCGGGAAACACCGGGGAGCTGTTTTTT | CASRRLAGNTGELFF
TRBJ2-7 | TRBD2 | TRBV7-2 | once | TGTGCCAGCAGCTTATCCGGCGGGGGGGGAAGCTCCTACGAGCAGTACTTC | CASSLSGGGGSSYEQYF